This T cell receptor beta chain comes out of a study of CD8+ T cells in alopecia areata. CDR1 and CDR2 (germline): LNHDA, SQIVND (reference sequence). Trimming shortened V by 3 bases and J by 0 bases, and 5 bases separated the two germline ends. The CDR3 totals 13 residues. This clone was found a few times. Antigen: not known. Study-wide results and limits: Scalp clonality, along with expanded CD8+ clones among the top 100, was significantly decreased by tofacitinib.

The treatment is: oral pan-JAK inhibitor, 5-10 mg twice daily. Following extraction, RNA underwent reverse transcription to cDNA, which served as the sequencing template. This table comes from immunoSEQ multiplex PCR, and its TCRdb copy is limited to in-frame clones, with some not included. The sample carries some 88,000 clones, roughly 46% recorded once. The starting material was CD8+ T cells sorted from blood, obtained at week 24, from a patient treated with tofacitinib. V gene TRBV19 combines with J gene TRBJ1-1; D is unclear. This clonotype originated in a human donor with alopecia areata. The CDR3 region is CASSISVNTEAFF. The CDR3 nucleotides read TGTGCCAGTAGTATTTCGGTGAACACTGAAGCTTTCTTT.